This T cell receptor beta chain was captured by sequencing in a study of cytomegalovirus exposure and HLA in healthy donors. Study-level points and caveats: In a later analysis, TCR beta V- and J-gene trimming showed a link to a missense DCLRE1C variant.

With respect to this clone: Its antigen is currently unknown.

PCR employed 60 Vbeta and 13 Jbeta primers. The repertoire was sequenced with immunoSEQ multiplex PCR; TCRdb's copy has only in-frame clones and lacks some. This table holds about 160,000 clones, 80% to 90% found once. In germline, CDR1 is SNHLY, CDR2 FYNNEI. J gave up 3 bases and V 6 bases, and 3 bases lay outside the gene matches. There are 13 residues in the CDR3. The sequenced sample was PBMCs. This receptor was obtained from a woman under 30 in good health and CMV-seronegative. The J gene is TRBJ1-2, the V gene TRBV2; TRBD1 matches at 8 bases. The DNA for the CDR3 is TGTGCCAGCAGGCAGGACAGGGACTATGGCTACACCTTC. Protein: CASRQDRDYGYTF.